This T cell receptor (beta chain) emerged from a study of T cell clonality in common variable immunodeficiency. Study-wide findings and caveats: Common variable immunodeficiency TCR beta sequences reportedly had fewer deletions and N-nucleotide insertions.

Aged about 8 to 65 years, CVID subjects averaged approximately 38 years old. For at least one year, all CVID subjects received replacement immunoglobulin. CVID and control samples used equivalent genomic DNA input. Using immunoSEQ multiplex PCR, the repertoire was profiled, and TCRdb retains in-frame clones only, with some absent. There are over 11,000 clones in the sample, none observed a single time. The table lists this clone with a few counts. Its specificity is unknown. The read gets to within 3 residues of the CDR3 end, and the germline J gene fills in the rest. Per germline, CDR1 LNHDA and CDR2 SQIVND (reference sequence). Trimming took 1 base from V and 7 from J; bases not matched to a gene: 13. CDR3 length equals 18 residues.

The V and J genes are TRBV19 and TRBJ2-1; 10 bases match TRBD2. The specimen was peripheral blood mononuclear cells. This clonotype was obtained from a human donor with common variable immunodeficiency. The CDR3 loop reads CASSIGSQRGGLRNEQFF. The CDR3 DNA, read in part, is TGTGCCAGTAGTATAGGGTCCCAGCGGGGGGGCCTAAGGAATGAG.